This record looks at one T cell receptor beta chain sequence and its context. How the authors handled the data: From reference gene primer amplification, estimates of nucleated cell counts were derived. Data came from immunoSEQ multiplex PCR; TCRdb stores just in-frame clones and leaves some out. V and J calls and clone size are given by that table; D and trimming were obtained from the DNA. The sample consists of under 300,000 clones, roughly 85% of them appearing once. This record belongs to a study of blood T cell repertoires in COVID-19. Background on the study: Acute and convalescent COVID-19 samples came from the United States, Italy and Spain. T cells, B-cell-depleted T cells, or PBMCs supplied cDNA or gDNA.

Per germline, CDR1 SGHAT and CDR2 FQNNGV. The CDR3 has 18 residues. V shed 4 bases and J 9 bases; nucleotides not matched to a gene: 18. This TCR came from a woman aged 50 to 60 who had recovered from COVID-19. The sample comprised peripheral blood. This chain links TRBV11-2 with TRBJ2-7; TRBD2 matches 13 bases. The CDR3 DNA follows: TGTGCCAGCAGCTCCGAAGGGACTAGCGGGATCGGGGGATTGGGGCAGTACTTC. It codes for CASSSEGTSGIGGLGQYF.